One and the same sample provided the 15 T cell receptor beta chains below, sequenced in a study of post-analysis software for immune sequencing data. Study outcomes and limitations: Patients showed TRBV5-6, TRBV5-1 and TRBV20-1 among a handful of TRBV segments more frequent than in controls.

Unique molecular identifiers had been added to the TCR beta cDNA libraries. MiXCR, applied by TCRdb to the PCR reads, yields one record per CDR3 protein. The top ten clones hold around 0.56% of a sample with roughly 730,000 distinct CDR3 sequences, less than 35% of them seen once. No cognate antigen is known for these TCRs. Sequenced material: blood. Every receptor here comes from a girl aged 5 to 17 with multiple sclerosis.

This clonotype was observed a handful of times. V is TRBV20-1 and J is TRBJ2-5; 7 bases agree with TRBD1. The trim removed 1 base at V and 11 bases at J, leaving 16 bases unmatched. Germline V gene lookup returns CDR1 DFQATT and CDR2 SNEGSKA (reference sequence). The CDR3 loop spans 15 amino acids. The CDR3 reads CSARVDRTDYNEQYF. The CDR3 coding sequence is TGCAGTGCTAGAGTGGACAGGACCGATTACAATGAGCAGTACTTC.

J is TRBJ1-2 and V is TRBV7-2; no firm D call. The germline gives CDR1 SGHTA, CDR2 FQGNSA. This CDR3 region has 14 residues. The V end was cut by 6 bases, the J end by 0 bases, with 11 bases between. CDR3 coding DNA: TGTGCCAGCAGTCGACGGCGTTCTAACTATGGCTACACCTTC. Translation: CASSRRRSNYGYTF.

This clonotype was recorded once. A read error may be the cause here, since a much bigger clone is one base away. The chain combines TRBV29-1 with TRBJ2-1, with 7 bases fitting TRBD2. Trimming took 6 bases from V and 13 from J; bases not matched to a gene: 21. The CDR3 totals 15 residues. Per the germline V gene, CDR1 is SQVTM and CDR2 is ANQGSEA. The CDR3 DNA follows: TGCAGCGTCCAACTAAGTCGGGGAGGGCAAGAGACCCAGTTCTTC. It is translated as CSVQLSRGGQETQFF.

The chain carries TRBV5-1 and TRBJ2-7, with a possible D match to TRBD2 (6 bases). This CDR3 is 14 amino acids long. Trimming shortened V by 3 bases and J by 6 bases, and 16 bases separated the two germline ends. Germline CDR1 reads SGHRS; CDR2 reads YFSETQ. Written as DNA, the CDR3 is TGCGCCAGCAGCTGGGGTCGGCGGGAAAGCGAGCAGTACTTC. This encodes CASSWGRRESEQYF.

This clonotype appeared a few times. The rearrangement uses TRBV12-3 or TRBV12-4 and TRBJ1-2, with D unresolved. V was trimmed by 5 bases and J by 2 bases, leaving 9 bases between them. The CDR3 contains 13 residues. This CDR3 is CASSPDENYGYTF. CDR3 nucleotides: TGTGCCAGCAGTCCGGACGAAAACTATGGCTACACCTTC.

The genes are TRBV5-1 and TRBJ2-3, with D unresolved. CDR3 length: 14 amino acids. V was cut by 4 bases and J by 0 bases, with 9 bases left in between. Germline V gene sequence: CDR1 SGHRS, CDR2 YFSETQ. CDR3 nucleotides: TGCGCCAGCAGCGGCCCAGGAAGCACAGATACGCAGTATTTT. Its protein is CASSGPGSTDTQYF.

This clonotype was detected a few times. The rearrangement uses TRBV10-3 and TRBJ1-5; D may be TRBD1 (6 bases). CDR3 length: 16 amino acids. Trimming removed 2 bases at V and 4 bases at J, with 15 bases between. Per germline, CDR1 ENHRY and CDR2 SYGVKD. CDR3 sequence (DNA): TGTGCCATCAGTGAGGCCGGGACACCCCGTAATCAGCCCCAGCATTTT. Residues: CAISEAGTPRNQPQHF.

As for this clonotype: A read error may account for a junction end that differs from germline. The V and J genes are TRBV12-3 or TRBV12-4 and TRBJ2-3; D might be TRBD2 (6 bases). This CDR3 spans 16 amino acids. The CDR3 region is CASSLHPRGTTDTEYF. CDR3 DNA: TGTGCCAGCAGTCTACACCCCCGGGGGACCACAGATACGGAGTATTTT.

The chain employs TRBV5-1 and TRBJ2-7, with unresolved D. The CDR3 sequence is 12 residues long. Trimming took 2 bases from V and 6 from J, leaving 9 bases between them. Germline assignment: CDR1 SGHRS and CDR2 YFSETQ. CDR3 DNA: TGCGCCAGCAGCTTCAGTGGGCTCGAGCAGTACTTC. Its protein is CASSFSGLEQYF. The full variable domain, with the rest looked up from reference TRBV5-1 and TRBJ2-7, is KAGVTQTPRYLIKTRGQQVTLSCSPISGHRSVSWYQQTPGQGLQFLFEYFSETQRNKGNFPGRFSGRQFSNSRSEMNVSTLELGDSALYLCASSFSGLEQYFGPGTRLTVT.

This clonotype was seen a few times. The V and J genes are TRBV7-2 and TRBJ2-7, with D possibly matching TRBD2 (6 bases). The V end lost 5 bases, the J end lost 2 bases, and 16 bases lay between the germline ends. CDR3 length equals 15 residues. The V gene's germline CDR1 is SGHTA and CDR2 FQGNSA. This CDR3 is CASSAAAGSPYEQYF. The CDR3 DNA reads as TGTGCCAGCAGCGCAGCAGCGGGCAGCCCCTACGAGCAGTACTTC.

This chain joins TRBV20-1 and TRBJ2-7; the D call may be TRBD1 or TRBD2 (5 bases each). CDR1 and CDR2 (germline): DFQATT, SNEGSKA (reference sequence). Trimming took 2 bases from V and 2 from J, leaving 19 bases between them. CDR3 size: 16 residues. The CDR3 is CSARFGGARRAYEQYF. The CDR3 DNA reads TGCAGTGCTAGATTTGGGGGTGCGCGGCGAGCCTACGAGCAGTACTTC.

With respect to this clonotype: The germline gene is not matched at one end of the junction; a read error may be the cause. The rearrangement uses TRBV7-2 and TRBJ1-2; no clear D gene. The CDR3 extends over 14 amino acids. Looked up from germline, CDR1 is SGHTA and CDR2 is FQGNSA. The CDR3 reads CASSLTEANYDYTF. The CDR3 DNA sequence: TGTGCCAGCAGCTTAACCGAAGCTAACTATGACTACACCTTC.

This chain joins TRBV20-1 and TRBJ2-5, with 7 bases fitting TRBD2. Germline V gene data show CDR1 as DFQATT and CDR2 as SNEGSKA (reference sequence). This CDR3 comprises 13 residues. The ends lost 7 bases at V and 5 bases at J; junction bases unmatched: 10. CDR3 protein: CSVGAQAGETQYF. CDR3 in DNA: TGCAGTGTAGGGGCTCAAGCGGGGGAGACCCAGTACTTC.

This clonotype appeared once. The V and J genes are TRBV20-1 and TRBJ2-7; a possible D gene is TRBD1 (6 bases). The V gene lost 0 bases and the J gene lost 3 bases, with 21 bases spanning the gap. The CDR3 has 17 residues. Per germline, CDR1 DFQATT and CDR2 SNEGSKA (reference sequence). The DNA of the CDR3 is TGCAGTGCTAGAGATTCTCAGGGGACATCCGTCTTCTACGAGCAGTACTTC. It is translated as CSARDSQGTSVFYEQYF.

V is TRBV4-1 and J is TRBJ2-5; TRBD2 aligns across 8 bases. The ends lost 1 base at V and 4 bases at J; junction bases unmatched: 8. This CDR3 is 16 amino acids long. Germline-derived CDR1 and CDR2 are MGHRA and YSYEKL. CDR3 in amino acids: CASSQGRVTSVETQYF. The DNA for the CDR3 is TGCGCCAGCAGCCAAGGACGGGTGACTAGCGTAGAGACCCAGTACTTC.